The subject of this entry is one TCR beta chain. What it binds is not known. The data originate from a study of CD8 T cells in Susac syndrome. General study results and limits: CD4+ T cell repertoires in Susac syndrome lacked clonal expansion.

The T cells that were sequenced for TCR beta were CD8+ and CD4+ cells from blood. CD8+ and CD4+ T cells were negatively isolated; TEMRA cells were FACS-enriched. Germline V gives CDR1 DFQATT, CDR2 SNEGSKA (reference sequence). V lost 4 bases to trimming and J lost 0 bases, with 12 bases between them. The CDR3 extends over 14 amino acids. With random hexamers, reverse transcription was performed on about 0.5 to 1 ug of RNA. TCR beta CDR3 was amplified by immunoSEQ covering 54 Vbeta and 13 Jbeta. A single record per CDR3 protein comes from TCRdb applying MiXCR to the immunoSEQ multiplex PCR reads. The sample shows roughly 190,000 distinct CDR3 sequences, almost 96% of them seen only once.

This clonotype originated in a human donor with Susac syndrome. Sequenced: CD4+ T cells from PBMCs. V gene TRBV20-1 combines with J gene TRBJ1-1; possibly TRBD1 for D (5 bases). The CDR3 here is CSATTGTLNTEAFF. The CDR3 DNA sequence: TGCAGTGCTACAACCGGGACTTTGAACACTGAAGCTTTCTTT.